Included here is one TCR beta chain sequence, with context. Per the original data handling: Amplification from reference gene primers served as the basis for estimated nucleated cell counts. Only in-frame clones appear in the TCRdb table, and some are missing; sequencing was by immunoSEQ multiplex PCR. V and J calls plus clone size are reproduced from that table; the DNA served to infer D and trimming. The sample lists about 130,000 clones, about nine tenths occurring once. This sample stems from a study of blood T cell repertoires in COVID-19. Study summary: Some COVID-19 samples were acute and others convalescent; all came from the United States, Italy and Spain. Sources were T cells, B-cell-depleted T cells, or PBMCs; the material itself was cDNA or gDNA.

Germline V gene data show CDR1 as ENHRY and CDR2 as SYGVKD. The CDR3 loop spans 14 amino acids. V gave up 6 bases and J gave up 1 base; unmatched junction bases: 5. The genes are TRBV10-3 and TRBJ1-1; 7 bases are shared with TRBD1. Sequencing was performed on peripheral blood. The TCR originated in a man aged 45-65 years with acute or convalescent COVID-19. DNA of the CDR3: TGTGCCATCAGGGGGACAGAGAGGAACACTGAAGCTTTCTTT. Amino acid sequence: CAIRGTERNTEAFF.